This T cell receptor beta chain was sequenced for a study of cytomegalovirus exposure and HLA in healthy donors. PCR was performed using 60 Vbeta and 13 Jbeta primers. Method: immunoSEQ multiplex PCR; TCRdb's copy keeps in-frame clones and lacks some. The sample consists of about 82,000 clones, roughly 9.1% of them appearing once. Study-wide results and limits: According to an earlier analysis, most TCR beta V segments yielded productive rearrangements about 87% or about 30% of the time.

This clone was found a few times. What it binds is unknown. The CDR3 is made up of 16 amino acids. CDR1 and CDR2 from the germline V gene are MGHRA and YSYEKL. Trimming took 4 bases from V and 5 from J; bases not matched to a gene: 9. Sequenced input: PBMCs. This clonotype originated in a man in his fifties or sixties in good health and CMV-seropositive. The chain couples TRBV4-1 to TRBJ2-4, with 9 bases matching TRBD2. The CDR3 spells CASSREGQRGENIQYF. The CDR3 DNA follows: TGCGCCAGCAGCCGGGAGGGTCAGCGGGGGGAAAACATTCAGTACTTC.